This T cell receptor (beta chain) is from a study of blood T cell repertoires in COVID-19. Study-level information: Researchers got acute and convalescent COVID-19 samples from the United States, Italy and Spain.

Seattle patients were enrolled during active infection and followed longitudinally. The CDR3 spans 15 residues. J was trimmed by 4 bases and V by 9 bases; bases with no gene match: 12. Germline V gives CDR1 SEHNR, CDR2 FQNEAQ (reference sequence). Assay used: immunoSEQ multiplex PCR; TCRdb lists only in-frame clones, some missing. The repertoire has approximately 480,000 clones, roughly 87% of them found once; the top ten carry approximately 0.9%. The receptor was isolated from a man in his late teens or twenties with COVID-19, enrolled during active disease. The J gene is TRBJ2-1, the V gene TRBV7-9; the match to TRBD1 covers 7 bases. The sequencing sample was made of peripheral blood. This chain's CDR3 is CASRSPGQLYNEQFF. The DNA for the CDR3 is TGTGCCAGTAGATCCCCGGGACAGCTATACAATGAGCAGTTCTTC.